This entry lists 31 T cell receptor beta chains sequenced from one sample in a study of blood T cell repertoires in COVID-19. The repertoire was sequenced with immunoSEQ multiplex PCR; TCRdb's copy has only in-frame clones and lacks some. Of 100,000 or so clones listed, about 88% are singletons. The material sequenced was peripheral blood. Receptor source: a woman in her fifties or sixties with acute or convalescent COVID-19.

The J gene is TRBJ1-1, the V gene TRBV5-4; D unclear. Trimming cost V 2 bases and J 1 base, with 3 bases left between them. There are 12 residues in the CDR3. The germline V gene encodes CDR1 SGHNT and CDR2 YYREEE (reference sequence). This CDR3 is CASSFRNTEAFF. CDR3 bases: TGTGCCAGCAGCTTCAGGAACACTGAAGCTTTCTTT. Supplemented by reference TRBV5-4 and TRBJ1-1, the full variable domain reads ETGVTQSPTHLIKTRGQQVTLRCSSQSGHNTVSWYQQALGQGPQFIFQYYREEENGRGNFPPRFSGLQFPNYSSELNVNALELDDSALYLCASSFRNTEAFFGQGTRLTVV.

This chain joins TRBV27 and TRBJ2-3; TRBD2 agrees at 11 bases. Germline-derived CDR1 and CDR2 are MNHEY and SMNVEV (reference sequence). The CDR3 length is 15 residues. V lost 3 bases and J lost 4; bases outside the gene matches: 3. The CDR3 DNA follows: TGTGCCAGCAGTTTTAGCGGGGGGGCCCCAGATACGCAGTATTTT. Encoded protein: CASSFSGGAPDTQYF.

This sequence joins TRBV6-1 and TRBJ1-2; tentative D call: TRBD1 (6 bases). Trimming took off 2 bases at V and 4 bases at J, with 14 bases between the two ends. Germline CDR1 MNHNS, CDR2 SASEGT. The CDR3 runs to 15 residues. This CDR3 is CASSESDRALYGYTF. The CDR3 DNA reads as TGTGCCAGCAGTGAATCGGACAGAGCCCTCTATGGCTACACCTTC.

The rearrangement joins TRBV10-3 to TRBJ2-1; 12 bases are shared with TRBD2. Trimming removed 7 bases from V and 6 bases from J; junction bases left unmatched: 10. Looked up from germline, CDR1 is ENHRY and CDR2 is SYGVKD. The CDR3 has 16 residues. This CDR3 is CAIMSASGGAPNEQFF. CDR3 nucleotide sequence: TGTGCCATCATGTCGGCTAGCGGGGGGGCCCCCAATGAGCAGTTCTTC.

The chain links TRBV7-9 to TRBJ1-2; 7 bases match TRBD1. The ends lost 5 bases at V and 5 bases at J; junction bases unmatched: 8. Germline values: CDR1 SEHNR, CDR2 FQNEAQ (reference sequence). The CDR3 sequence is 14 residues long. The CDR3 DNA follows: TGTGCCAGCAGCCCCACCGGGACAGCTTATGGCTACACCTTC. It specifies CASSPTGTAYGYTF. The full variable domain, completed using reference TRBV7-9 and TRBJ1-2, is DTGVSQNPRHKITKRGQNVTFRCDPISEHNRLYWYRQTLGQGPEFLTYFQNEAQLEKSRLLSDRFSAERPKGSFSTLEIQRTEQGDSAMYLCASSPTGTAYGYTFGSGTRLTVV.

The J gene is TRBJ1-6, the V gene TRBV2, with 9 nucleotides matching TRBD1. CDR1 is SNHLY, CDR2 FYNNEI, per germline. V was pared by 5 bases and J by 7 bases, with 3 bases of the junction left unmatched. The CDR3 has 14 amino acids. CDR3 in amino acids: CASSKQGANSPLHF. The CDR3 DNA sequence: TGTGCCAGCAGTAAACAGGGGGCGAATTCACCCCTCCACTTT.

The rearrangement uses TRBV28 and TRBJ1-5; D is ambiguous. Germline V lookup: CDR1 MDHEN, CDR2 SYDVKM. The CDR3 covers 14 residues. The V end was cut by 3 bases, the J end by 1 base, with 7 bases between. In DNA, the CDR3 is TGTGCCAGCAGTTTGAGCAGGAGCAATCAGCCCCAGCATTTT. Its protein product is CASSLSRSNQPQHF.

This sequence joins TRBV19 and TRBJ2-1; perhaps TRBD1 as D (5 bases). Germline CDR1 and CDR2: LNHDA and SQIVND (reference sequence). Trimming took 6 bases from V and 6 from J, leaving 6 bases between them. The CDR3 sequence is 11 residues long. The CDR3 DNA is TGTGCCAGTAGAAGGGGCAATGAGCAGTTCTTC. Translating gives CASRRGNEQFF. Drawing the rest from reference TRBV19 and TRBJ2-1, the complete variable domain is DGGITQSPKYLFRKEGQNVTLSCEQNLNHDAMYWYRQDPGQGLRLIYYSQIVNDFQKGDIAEGYSVSREKKESFPLTVTSAQKNPTAFYLCASRRGNEQFFGPGTRLTVL.

V is TRBV28 and J is TRBJ1-1; D is perhaps TRBD1 (6 bases). The V gene lost 7 bases and the J gene lost 7 bases, with 19 bases spanning the gap. The CDR3 contains 14 residues. Looked up from germline, CDR1 is MDHEN and CDR2 is SYDVKM. For the CDR3, the DNA is TGTGCCAGCAATATGGGGGGGCGCAGAGGTGAAGCTTTCTTT. As protein: CASNMGGRRGEAFF.

The V call is TRBV5-4, the J call TRBJ1-2; TRBD1 matches at 10 bases. Per the germline V gene, CDR1 is SGHNT and CDR2 is YYREEE (reference sequence). The CDR3 has 15 amino acids. V shed 4 bases, J shed 4 bases, and the junction held 7 bases outside the gene matches. CDR3: CASSRPDRGVYGYTF. The CDR3 region has the DNA TGTGCCAGCAGCCGCCCGGACAGGGGGGTCTATGGCTACACCTTC.

This clone was detected only a few times. The gene calls are TRBV19 and TRBJ2-2; TRBD2 is a possible D gene (5 bases). The CDR3 sequence is 14 residues long. The V gene lost 6 bases and the J gene lost 6 bases, with 14 bases spanning the gap. The germline V gene encodes CDR1 LNHDA and CDR2 SQIVND (reference sequence). This CDR3 is CASSYTRSPGELFF. DNA of the CDR3: TGTGCCAGTAGCTATACTAGAAGCCCCGGGGAGCTGTTTTTT.

The chain is built from TRBV7-2 and TRBJ1-2; D is perhaps TRBD1 (6 bases). CDR1 SGHTA and CDR2 FQGNSA come from the germline V gene. The CDR3 length is 14 residues. V was clipped by 3 bases and J by 0 bases, with 8 bases between them. The CDR3 sequence: CASSLAGANYGYTF. DNA of the CDR3: TGTGCCAGCAGCTTGGCAGGGGCTAACTATGGCTACACCTTC. The full variable domain, its missing parts supplied by reference TRBV7-2 and TRBJ1-2, is GAGVSQSPSNKVTEKGKDVELRCDPISGHTALYWYRQSLGQGLEFLIYFQGNSAPDKSGLPSDRFSAERTGGSVSTLTIQRTQQEDSAVYLCASSLAGANYGYTFGSGTRLTVV.

This clone occurred once. V and J are TRBV3-1 (or the pseudogene TRBV3-2) and TRBJ2-7, with 7 bases lining up with TRBD1. CDR1 and CDR2 from the germline V gene are LGHDT and YNNKEL (reference sequence). V was pared by 3 bases and J by 2 bases, with 4 bases of the junction left unmatched. The CDR3 contains 14 residues. CDR3 sequence reads: CASSHFDRAYEQYF. The DNA of the CDR3 is TGTGCCAGCAGCCATTTCGACAGGGCCTACGAGCAGTACTTC.

The chain couples TRBV15 to TRBJ1-4; no clear D gene. The germline V gene has CDR1 LNHNV and CDR2 YYDKDF (reference sequence). The CDR3 totals 13 residues. The germline V and J ends were trimmed by 8 bases and 0 bases, with 7 bases remaining between them. CDR3 coding DNA: TGTGCCACCGGGCCCGCAACTAATGAAAAACTGTTTTTT. Amino acid sequence: CATGPATNEKLFF. The whole variable domain, filled in from reference TRBV15 and TRBJ1-4, reads DAMVIQNPRYQVTQFGKPVTLSCSQTLNHNVMYWYQQKSSQAPKLLFHYYDKDFNNEADTPDNFQSRRPNTSFCFLDIRSPGLGDTAMYLCATGPATNEKLFFGSGTQLSVL.

The chain joins TRBV10-2 to TRBJ2-7, with TRBD1 identical over 8 bases. This CDR3 is built from 15 residues. Germline-derived CDR1 and CDR2 are WSHSY and SAAADI. V shed 3 bases and J 2 bases; nucleotides not matched to a gene: 6. For the CDR3, the DNA is TGCGCCAGCAGTGAACGAGGGACAGGCCCCTACGAGCAGTACTTC. This translates into CASSERGTGPYEQYF.

The chain recombines TRBV7-2 with TRBJ1-3, with D hard to call. The CDR3 runs 15 residues. The ends were cut back, 1 base at V and 4 bases at J, with 11 bases in the middle. The germline V gene encodes CDR1 SGHTA and CDR2 FQGNSA. CDR3 sequence (DNA): TGTGCCAGCAGCTTAGACCCCGCTGGCGGAAACACCATATATTTT. Its translation: CASSLDPAGGNTIYF.

V gene TRBV14 combines with J gene TRBJ1-4, with 7 bases identical to TRBD1. The V segment lost 6 bases and the J segment 10 bases; nucleotides outside the gene matches: 11. Germline V gives CDR1 SGHDN, CDR2 FVKESK. The CDR3 loop spans 14 amino acids. The DNA for the CDR3 is TGTGCCAGCAGAAAGACAGGGAGCAATTCAAAACTGTTTTTT. Translation: CASRKTGSNSKLFF.

The chain is built from TRBV12-5 and TRBJ2-1; D perhaps matches TRBD1 (6 bases). The CDR3 consists of 14 residues. The V and J ends lost 2 bases and 8 bases respectively, with 13 bases between them. Germline V gene data show CDR1 as LGHNT and CDR2 as FRNRAP. This CDR3 is CASGLKQEGDEQFF. CDR3 nucleotide sequence: TGTGCTAGTGGTTTGAAACAAGAGGGGGATGAGCAGTTCTTC.

This sequence joins TRBV7-6 and TRBJ1-3; D perhaps matches TRBD1 (6 bases). Trimming took 5 bases from V and 0 from J, leaving 11 bases between them. This CDR3 is 15 amino acids long. Germline V gives CDR1 SGHVS, CDR2 FNYEAQ. The CDR3 loop is CASSPRRGSGNTIYF. CDR3 DNA sequence: TGTGCCAGCAGCCCACGCAGGGGCTCTGGAAACACCATATATTTT.

This chain uses TRBV27 with TRBJ2-3, with 8 nucleotides matching TRBD1. With V trimmed by 5 bases and J by 3 bases, 7 bases remained unmatched. Germline CDR1 MNHEY, CDR2 SMNVEV (reference sequence). This CDR3 region has 15 residues. The CDR3 sequence is CASSRDRGETDTQYF. DNA for the CDR3: TGTGCCAGCAGTAGAGACAGGGGAGAGACAGATACGCAGTATTTT.

The count of this clone is one. The J gene is TRBJ2-1, the V gene TRBV6-5; 8 nucleotides line up with TRBD2. The CDR3 covers 15 residues. From germline, CDR1 is MNHEY and CDR2 SVGAGI. V lost 6 bases to trimming and J lost 8 bases; unmatched junction nucleotides: 12. DNA for the CDR3: TGTGCCAGCAGCCCCCTGAACGGGGGGGCTGATGAGCAGTTCTTC. Amino acid sequence: CASSPLNGGADEQFF.

This clone was picked up one time. The chain employs TRBV2 and TRBJ1-5; the match to TRBD1 covers 8 bases. CDR3 length: 16 amino acids. With 5 bases clipped from V and 4 bases from J, the junction kept 10 bases outside the gene matches. CDR1 and CDR2 (germline): SNHLY, FYNNEI. The CDR3 loop is CASSLRSTGGNQPQHF. The CDR3 DNA is TGTGCCAGCAGTCTTCGAAGTACAGGGGGTAATCAGCCCCAGCATTTT.

This clone was detected only once. V is TRBV6-6 and J is TRBJ1-2; the match to TRBD1 covers 10 bases. J was trimmed by 3 bases and V by 6 bases; bases with no gene match: 7. CDR3 length equals 15 residues. Germline lookup yields CDR1 MNHNY and CDR2 SVGAGI (reference sequence). The CDR3 is CASRPPGQGYYGYTF. For the CDR3, the DNA is TGTGCCAGCAGACCCCCGGGACAGGGGTACTATGGCTACACCTTC.

The chain links TRBV5-1 to TRBJ1-1, with D perhaps TRBD1 (6 bases). There are 15 residues in the CDR3. V was trimmed by 1 base and J by 2 bases, leaving 12 bases between them. Germline values: CDR1 SGHRS, CDR2 YFSETQ. The chain's CDR3 is CASSLRTETNTEAFF. CDR3 DNA: TGCGCCAGCAGCTTGAGGACAGAAACAAACACTGAAGCTTTCTTT. The variable domain in full, with the rest retrieved from reference TRBV5-1 and TRBJ1-1, is KAGVTQTPRYLIKTRGQQVTLSCSPISGHRSVSWYQQTPGQGLQFLFEYFSETQRNKGNFPGRFSGRQFSNSRSEMNVSTLELGDSALYLCASSLRTETNTEAFFGQGTRLTVV.

The chain couples TRBV7-9 to TRBJ1-1; D is uncertain. The CDR3 covers 16 residues. Looked up from germline, CDR1 is SEHNR and CDR2 is FQNEAQ (reference sequence). V was shortened by 5 bases and J by 1 base, with 17 bases between the two germline ends. In nucleotides, the CDR3 is TGTGCCAGCAGCCCCCCCTGGGAGGACGCGAACACTGAAGCTTTCTTT. Protein product: CASSPPWEDANTEAFF.

This sequence joins TRBV18 and TRBJ2-7; 9 bases map to TRBD1. The CDR3 sequence is 16 residues long. Germline V CDR1 and CDR2: KGHSH, LQKENI. J gave up 5 bases and V 3 bases, and 11 bases lay outside the gene matches. CDR3 nucleotide sequence: TGTGCCAGCTCACCCGCAACCCGGGACAGGGTCCACGAGCAGTACTTC. It yields the protein CASSPATRDRVHEQYF.

This chain's CDR3 is CASSTARKAFF. CDR3 nucleotide sequence: TGTGCCAGCAGCACGGCCAGGAAAGCTTTCTTT. The chain employs TRBV12-3 or TRBV12-4 and TRBJ1-1; D call uncertain. Trimming shortened V by 6 bases and J by 9 bases, and 11 bases separated the two germline ends. The CDR3 length is 11 residues.

This rearrangement joins TRBV29-1 to TRBJ2-5; 13 bases are a match to TRBD2. The germline V gene has CDR1 SQVTM and CDR2 ANQGSEA. The CDR3 sequence is 16 residues long. V shed 2 bases, J shed 5 bases, and the junction held 8 bases outside the gene matches. CDR3 loop: CSVEQLAGGLGETQYF. The CDR3 nucleotides are TGCAGCGTTGAACAACTAGCGGGGGGGCTAGGGGAGACCCAGTACTTC.

The V call is TRBV4-1, the J call TRBJ1-2; TRBD1 might be the D (5 bases). Germline V gives CDR1 MGHRA, CDR2 YSYEKL. The germline V and J ends were trimmed by 4 bases and 3 bases, with 15 bases remaining between them. This CDR3 has 15 residues. The CDR3 bases are TGCGCCAGCAGCCTAAGTGACAGCGGGTACTATGGCTACACCTTC. Translating gives CASSLSDSGYYGYTF.

This clone was observed a single time. The V gene is TRBV28, the J gene TRBJ1-1; the D gene is possibly TRBD1 (6 bases). V lost 7 bases and J 3 bases, leaving 15 bases between the germline ends. Looked up from germline, CDR1 is MDHEN and CDR2 is SYDVKM. The CDR3 loop spans 14 amino acids. The CDR3 nucleotides read TGTGCCAGCACTCCAACGGACAGATACACTGAAGCTTTCTTT. Its protein is CASTPTDRYTEAFF.

The rearrangement joins TRBV4-2 to TRBJ2-3; weak D call: TRBD2 (6 bases). Per the germline V gene, CDR1 is LGHNA and CDR2 is YNFKEQ. Trimming stripped 0 bases from V and 9 bases from J, with 10 bases between. The CDR3 consists of 13 residues. The DNA of the CDR3 is TGTGCCAGCAGCCAAGATCGGGGGAGCACGCAGTATTTT. Translated, it gives CASSQDRGSTQYF.